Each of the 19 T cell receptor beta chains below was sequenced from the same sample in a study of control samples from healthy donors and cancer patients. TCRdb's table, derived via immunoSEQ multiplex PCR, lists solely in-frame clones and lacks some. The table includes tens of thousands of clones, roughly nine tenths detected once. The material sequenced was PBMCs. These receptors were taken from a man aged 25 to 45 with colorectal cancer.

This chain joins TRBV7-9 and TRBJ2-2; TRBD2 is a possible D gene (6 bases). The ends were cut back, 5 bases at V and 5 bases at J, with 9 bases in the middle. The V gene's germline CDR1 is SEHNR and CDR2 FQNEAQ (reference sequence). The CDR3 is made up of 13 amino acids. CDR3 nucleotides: TGTGCCAGCAGCAGAGGAGGGACCGGGGAGCTGTTTTTT. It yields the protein CASSRGGTGELFF.

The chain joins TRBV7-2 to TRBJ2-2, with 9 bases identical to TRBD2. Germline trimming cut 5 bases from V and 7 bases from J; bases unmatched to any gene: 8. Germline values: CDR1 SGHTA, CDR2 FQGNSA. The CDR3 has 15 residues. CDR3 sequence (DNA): TGTGCCAGCAGCGGAAGCGGGGGGCGAGGCGGGGAGCTGTTTTTT. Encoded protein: CASSGSGGRGGELFF.

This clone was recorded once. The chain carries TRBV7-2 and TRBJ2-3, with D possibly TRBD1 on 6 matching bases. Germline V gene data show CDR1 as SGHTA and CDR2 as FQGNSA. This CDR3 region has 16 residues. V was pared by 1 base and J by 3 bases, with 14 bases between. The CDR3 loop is CASSLVSATGTDTQYF. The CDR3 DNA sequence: TGTGCCAGCAGCTTAGTAAGTGCCACAGGGACAGATACGCAGTATTTT.

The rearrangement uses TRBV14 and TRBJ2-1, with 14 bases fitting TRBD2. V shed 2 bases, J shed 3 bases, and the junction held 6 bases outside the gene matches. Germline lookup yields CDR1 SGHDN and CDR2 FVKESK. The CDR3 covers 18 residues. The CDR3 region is CASSQFRTSGGFYNEQFF. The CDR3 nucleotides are TGTGCCAGCAGCCAATTCCGGACTAGCGGGGGGTTCTACAATGAGCAGTTCTTC.

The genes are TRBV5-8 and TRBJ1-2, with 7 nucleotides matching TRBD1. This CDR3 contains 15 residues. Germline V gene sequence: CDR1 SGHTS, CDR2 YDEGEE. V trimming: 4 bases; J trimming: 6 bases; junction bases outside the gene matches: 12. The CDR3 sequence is CASSGRQGSRNGYTF. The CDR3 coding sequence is TGTGCCAGCAGCGGAAGACAGGGTTCGAGGAATGGCTACACCTTC.

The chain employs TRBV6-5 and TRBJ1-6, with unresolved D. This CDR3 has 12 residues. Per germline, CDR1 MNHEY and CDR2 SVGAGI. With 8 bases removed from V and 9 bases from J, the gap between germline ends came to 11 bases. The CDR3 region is CASEGLGSPLHF. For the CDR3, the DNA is TGTGCCAGCGAGGGTCTTGGTTCACCCCTCCACTTT.

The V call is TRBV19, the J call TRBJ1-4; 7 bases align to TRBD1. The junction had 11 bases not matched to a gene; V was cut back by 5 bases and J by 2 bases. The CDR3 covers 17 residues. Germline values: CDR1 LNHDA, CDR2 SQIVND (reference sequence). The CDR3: CASSHQGGATTNEKLFF. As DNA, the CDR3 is TGTGCCAGTAGTCATCAGGGGGGTGCAACTACTAATGAAAAACTGTTTTTT.

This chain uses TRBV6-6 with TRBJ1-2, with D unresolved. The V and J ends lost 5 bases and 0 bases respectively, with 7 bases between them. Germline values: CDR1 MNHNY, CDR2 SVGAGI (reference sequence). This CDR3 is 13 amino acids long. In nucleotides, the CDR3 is TGTGCCAGCAGTCCCAGGCCTAACTATGGCTACACCTTC. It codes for CASSPRPNYGYTF.

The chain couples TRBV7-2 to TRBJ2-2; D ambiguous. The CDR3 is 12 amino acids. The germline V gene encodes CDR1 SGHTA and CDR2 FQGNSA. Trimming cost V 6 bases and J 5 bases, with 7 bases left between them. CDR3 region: CASRLQTGELFF. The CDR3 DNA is TGTGCCAGCAGACTTCAAACCGGGGAGCTGTTTTTT.

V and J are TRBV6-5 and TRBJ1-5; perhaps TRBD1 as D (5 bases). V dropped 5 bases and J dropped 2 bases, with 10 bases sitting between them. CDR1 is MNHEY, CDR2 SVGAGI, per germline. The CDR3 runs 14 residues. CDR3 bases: TGTGCCAGCAGTCAAACACAGGGCAATCAGCCCCAGCATTTT. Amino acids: CASSQTQGNQPQHF.

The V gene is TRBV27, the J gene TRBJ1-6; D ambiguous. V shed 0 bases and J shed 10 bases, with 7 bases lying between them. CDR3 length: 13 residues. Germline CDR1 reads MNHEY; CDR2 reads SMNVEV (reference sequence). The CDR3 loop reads CASSLSAVSPLHF. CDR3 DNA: TGTGCCAGCAGTTTATCGGCGGTCTCACCCCTCCACTTT.

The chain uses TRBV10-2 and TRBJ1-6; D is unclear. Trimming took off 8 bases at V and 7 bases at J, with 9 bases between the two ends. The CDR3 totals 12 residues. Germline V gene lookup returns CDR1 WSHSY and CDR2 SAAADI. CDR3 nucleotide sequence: TGCGCCAGCGGTGGTTCCAATTCACCCCTCCACTTT. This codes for CASGGSNSPLHF.

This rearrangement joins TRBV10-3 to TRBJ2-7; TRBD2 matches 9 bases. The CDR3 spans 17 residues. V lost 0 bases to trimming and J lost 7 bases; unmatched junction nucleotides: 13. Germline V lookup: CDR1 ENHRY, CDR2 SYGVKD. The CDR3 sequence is CAISESTPGGGAEEQYF. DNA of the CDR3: TGTGCCATCAGTGAGTCGACCCCTGGCGGGGGGGCAGAAGAGCAGTACTTC.

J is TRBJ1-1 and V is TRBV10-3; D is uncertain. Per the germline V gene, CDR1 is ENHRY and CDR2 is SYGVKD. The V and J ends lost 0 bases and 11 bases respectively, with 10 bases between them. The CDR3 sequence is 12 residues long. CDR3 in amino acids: CAISESDVRAFF. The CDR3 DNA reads TGTGCCATCAGTGAGTCGGACGTCCGGGCTTTCTTT.

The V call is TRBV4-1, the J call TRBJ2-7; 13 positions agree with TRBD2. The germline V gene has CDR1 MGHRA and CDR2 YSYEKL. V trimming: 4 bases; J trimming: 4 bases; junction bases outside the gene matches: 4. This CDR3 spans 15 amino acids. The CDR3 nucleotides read TGCGCCAGCAGCCTAGGACTAGCGGGGGCTTACGAGCAGTACTTC. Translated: CASSLGLAGAYEQYF.

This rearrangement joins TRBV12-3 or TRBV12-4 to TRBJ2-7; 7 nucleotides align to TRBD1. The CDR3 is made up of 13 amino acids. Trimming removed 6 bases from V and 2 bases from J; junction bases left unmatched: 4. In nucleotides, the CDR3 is TGTGCCAGCAGGCCCGGGACAGCCTACGAGCAGTACTTC. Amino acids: CASRPGTAYEQYF.

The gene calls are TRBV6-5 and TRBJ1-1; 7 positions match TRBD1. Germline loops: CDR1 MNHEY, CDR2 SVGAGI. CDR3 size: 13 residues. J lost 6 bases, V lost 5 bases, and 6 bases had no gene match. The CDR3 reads CASSQTTGAEAFF. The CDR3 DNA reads TGTGCCAGCAGTCAAACTACAGGGGCTGAAGCTTTCTTT.

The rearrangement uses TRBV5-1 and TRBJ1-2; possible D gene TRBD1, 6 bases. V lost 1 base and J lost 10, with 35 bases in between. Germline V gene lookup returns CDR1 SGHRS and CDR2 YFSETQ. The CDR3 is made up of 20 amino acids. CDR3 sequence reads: CASSLFQGRLQLPVGAIYTF. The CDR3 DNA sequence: TGCGCCAGCAGCTTGTTTCAGGGGCGACTACAACTACCCGTGGGGGCTATCTACACCTTC.

This CDR3 is CASSLEGYGANVLTF. As DNA, the CDR3 is TGTGCCAGCAGCTTAGAAGGGTATGGGGCCAACGTCCTGACTTTC. The rearrangement uses TRBV7-9 and TRBJ2-6; D uncertain. Germline loops: CDR1 SEHNR, CDR2 FQNEAQ (reference sequence). The germline V and J ends were trimmed by 1 base and 3 bases, with 7 bases remaining between them. The CDR3 extends over 15 amino acids.